What follows is one T cell receptor beta chain and its context. These data come from a study of T cells of healthy individuals. One entry per CDR3 protein results from TCRdb running MiXCR on the 5' RACE reads. The sample holds about 96,000 distinct CDR3 sequences, 17% seen once. This CDR3 is built from 13 residues. The germline V gene encodes CDR1 SEHNR and CDR2 FQNEAQ (reference sequence). Losses at the gene ends were 6 bases for V and 6 bases for J; bases not matched to a gene: 6. The receptor comes from a human donor in good health. This rearrangement joins TRBV7-9 to TRBJ1-2; 8 nucleotides agree with TRBD1. The chain's CDR3 is CASSQGAWDGYTF. CDR3 coding DNA: TGTGCCAGCAGTCAGGGGGCTTGGGATGGCTACACCTTC.